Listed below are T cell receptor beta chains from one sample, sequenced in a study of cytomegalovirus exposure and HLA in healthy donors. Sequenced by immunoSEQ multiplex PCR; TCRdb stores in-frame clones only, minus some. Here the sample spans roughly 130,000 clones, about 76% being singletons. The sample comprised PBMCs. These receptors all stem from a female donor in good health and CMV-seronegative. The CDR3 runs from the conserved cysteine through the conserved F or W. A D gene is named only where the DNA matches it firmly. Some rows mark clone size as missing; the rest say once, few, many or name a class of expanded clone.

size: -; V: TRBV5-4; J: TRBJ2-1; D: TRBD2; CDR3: CASSPRERSYNEQFF; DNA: TGTGCCAGCAGCCCGCGGGAGCGCTCCTACAATGAGCAGTTCTTC
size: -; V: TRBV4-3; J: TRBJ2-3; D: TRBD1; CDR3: CASSQDSDREAEVSTDTQYF; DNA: TGCGCCAGCAGCCAAGATTCGGACAGGGAAGCAGAGGTAAGCACAGATACGCAGTATTTT
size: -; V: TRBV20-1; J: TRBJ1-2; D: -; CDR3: CSARHPAGYTF; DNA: TGCAGTGCTAGGCACCCCGCGGGCTACACCTTC
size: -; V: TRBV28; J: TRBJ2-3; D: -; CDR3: CASSGRGRLDTQYF; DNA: TGTGCCAGCAGCGGTCGTGGGCGCCTGGATACGCAGTATTTT
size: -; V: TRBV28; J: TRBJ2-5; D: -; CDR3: CASSLRVQQETQYF; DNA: TGTGCCAGCAGTTTAAGAGTACAGCAAGAGACCCAGTACTTC
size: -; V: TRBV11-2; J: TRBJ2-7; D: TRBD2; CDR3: CASSQGLAGAHSSYEQYF; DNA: TGTGCCAGCAGCCAGGGACTAGCGGGGGCCCATAGCTCCTACGAGCAGTACTTC
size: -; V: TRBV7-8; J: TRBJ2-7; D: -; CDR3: CASSSWGGGERYF; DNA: TGTGCCAGCAGCTCGTGGGGAGGCGGGGAGCGGTACTTC
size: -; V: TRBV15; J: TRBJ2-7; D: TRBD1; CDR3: CATSRETGNDEQYF; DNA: TGTGCCACCAGCAGGGAGACAGGGAACGACGAGCAGTACTTC
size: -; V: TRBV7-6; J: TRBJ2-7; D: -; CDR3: CASSSDTGEQYF; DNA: TGTGCCAGCAGCTCAGATACAGGCGAGCAGTACTTC
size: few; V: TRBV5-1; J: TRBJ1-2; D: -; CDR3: CASSLGVDLYGYTF; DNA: TGCGCCAGCAGCTTGGGGGTAGACTTATATGGCTACACCTTC
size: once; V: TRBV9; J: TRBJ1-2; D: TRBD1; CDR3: CASGPGTGYGYTF; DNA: TGTGCCAGCGGCCCTGGGACAGGCTATGGCTACACCTTC
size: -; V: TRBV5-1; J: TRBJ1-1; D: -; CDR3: CASSLGQAYTEAFF; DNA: TGCGCCAGCAGCTTGGGACAGGCGTACACTGAAGCTTTCTTT
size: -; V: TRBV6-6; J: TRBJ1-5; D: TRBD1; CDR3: CASSYSGTGGNQPQHF; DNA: TGTGCCAGCAGTTACTCTGGGACAGGGGGCAATCAGCCCCAGCATTTT
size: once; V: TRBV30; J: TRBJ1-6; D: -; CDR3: CAWSAGFGNSPLHF; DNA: TGTGCCTGGAGTGCAGGGTTCGGGAATTCACCCCTCCACTTT
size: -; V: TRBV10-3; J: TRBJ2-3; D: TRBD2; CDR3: CAISPEAGGGDTQYF; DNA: TGTGCCATCAGCCCCGAAGCGGGAGGGGGGGATACGCAGTATTTT
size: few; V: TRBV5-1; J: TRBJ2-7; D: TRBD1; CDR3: CASSLGQGAHEQYF; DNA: TGCGCCAGCAGCTTGGGACAGGGGGCCCACGAGCAGTACTTC
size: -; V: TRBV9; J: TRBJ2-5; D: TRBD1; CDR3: CASSGGTVQETQYF; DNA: TGTGCCAGCAGCGGGGGGACAGTACAAGAGACCCAGTACTTC
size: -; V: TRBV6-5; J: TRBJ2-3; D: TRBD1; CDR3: CASSRTGWDTQYF; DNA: TGTGCCAGCAGTCGGACAGGGTGGGATACGCAGTATTTT
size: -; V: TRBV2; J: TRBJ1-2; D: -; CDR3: CASLQGRYGYTF; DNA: TGTGCCAGCTTACAGGGTCGCTATGGCTACACCTTC
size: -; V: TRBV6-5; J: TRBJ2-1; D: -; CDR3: CASSRGGVDNEQFF; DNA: TGTGCCAGCAGTAGGGGGGGCGTCGACAATGAGCAGTTCTTC
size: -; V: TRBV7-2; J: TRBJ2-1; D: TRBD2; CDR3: CASSPFSGGLQSNAFF; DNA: TGTGCCAGCAGCCCCTTTAGCGGGGGCCTGCAAAGTAACGCGTTCTTC
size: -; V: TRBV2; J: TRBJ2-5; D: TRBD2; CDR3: CASSNSGGAEETQYF; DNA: TGTGCCAGCAGTAATAGCGGGGGGGCCGAAGAGACCCAGTACTTC
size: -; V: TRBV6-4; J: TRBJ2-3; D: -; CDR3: CASSDEATDTQYF; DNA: TGTGCCAGCAGTGACGAGGCGACAGATACGCAGTATTTT
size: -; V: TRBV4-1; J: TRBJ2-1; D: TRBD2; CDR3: CASSQEGLAGVNEQFF; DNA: TGCGCCAGCAGCCAAGAAGGACTAGCGGGAGTAAATGAGCAGTTCTTC
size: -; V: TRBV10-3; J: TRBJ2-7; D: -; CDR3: CAISESSGVEQYF; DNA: TGTGCCATCAGTGAGAGTTCCGGGGTCGAGCAGTACTTC
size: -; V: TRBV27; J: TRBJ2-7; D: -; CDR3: CASSPGLSYEQYF; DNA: TGTGCCAGCAGCCCGGGACTTTCCTACGAGCAGTACTTC